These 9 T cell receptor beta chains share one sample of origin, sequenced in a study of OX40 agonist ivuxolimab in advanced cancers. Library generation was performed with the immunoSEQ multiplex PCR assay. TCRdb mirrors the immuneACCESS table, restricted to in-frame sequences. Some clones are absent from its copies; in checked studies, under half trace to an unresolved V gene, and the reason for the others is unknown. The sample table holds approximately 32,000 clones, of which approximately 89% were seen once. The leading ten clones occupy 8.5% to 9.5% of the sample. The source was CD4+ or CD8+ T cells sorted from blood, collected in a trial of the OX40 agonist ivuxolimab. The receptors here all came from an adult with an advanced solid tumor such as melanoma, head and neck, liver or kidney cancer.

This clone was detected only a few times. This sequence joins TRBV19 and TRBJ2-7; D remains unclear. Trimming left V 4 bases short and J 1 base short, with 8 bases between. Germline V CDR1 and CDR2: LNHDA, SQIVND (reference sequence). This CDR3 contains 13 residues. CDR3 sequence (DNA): TGTGCCAGTAGTAGCCAAGGGTCCTACGAGCAGTACTTC. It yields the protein CASSSQGSYEQYF.

CDR3: CASKPQVQGYNEKLFF. CDR3 DNA: TGTGCCAGCAAACCGCAGGTACAGGGTTATAATGAAAAACTGTTTTTT. The V gene is TRBV27, the J gene TRBJ1-4; perhaps TRBD1 as D (6 bases). The germline gives CDR1 MNHEY, CDR2 SMNVEV (reference sequence). Trimming cost V 7 bases and J 4 bases, with 19 bases left between them. The CDR3 runs to 16 residues.

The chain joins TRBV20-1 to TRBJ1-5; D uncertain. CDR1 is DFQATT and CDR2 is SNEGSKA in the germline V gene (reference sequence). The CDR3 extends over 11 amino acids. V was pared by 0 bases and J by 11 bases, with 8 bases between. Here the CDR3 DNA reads TGCAGTGCTAGAGATAACGGGGCCCAGCATTTT. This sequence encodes CSARDNGAQHF.

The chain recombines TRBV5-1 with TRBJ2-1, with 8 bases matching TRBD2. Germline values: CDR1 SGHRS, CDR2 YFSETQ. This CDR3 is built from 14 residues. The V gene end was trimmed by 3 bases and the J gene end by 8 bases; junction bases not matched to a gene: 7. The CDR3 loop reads CASSYGLALDEQFF. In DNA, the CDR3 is TGCGCCAGCAGCTACGGACTAGCCCTTGATGAGCAGTTCTTC.

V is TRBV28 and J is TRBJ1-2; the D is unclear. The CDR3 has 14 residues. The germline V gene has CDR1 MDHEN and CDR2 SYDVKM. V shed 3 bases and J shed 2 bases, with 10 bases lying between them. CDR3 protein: CASSLHAGNYGYTF. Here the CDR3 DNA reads TGTGCCAGCAGTTTGCATGCTGGGAACTATGGCTACACCTTC.

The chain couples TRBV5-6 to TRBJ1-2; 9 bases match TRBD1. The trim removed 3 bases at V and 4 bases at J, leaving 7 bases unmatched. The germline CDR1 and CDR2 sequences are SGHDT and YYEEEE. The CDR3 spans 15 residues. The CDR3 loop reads CASSSGTGYFYGYTF. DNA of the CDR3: TGTGCCAGCAGCTCCGGGACAGGGTACTTCTATGGCTACACCTTC.

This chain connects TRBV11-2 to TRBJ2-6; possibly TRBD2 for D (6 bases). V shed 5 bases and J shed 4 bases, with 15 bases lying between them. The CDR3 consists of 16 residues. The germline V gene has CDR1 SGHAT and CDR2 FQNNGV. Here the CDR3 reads CASSPAGFTGANVLTF. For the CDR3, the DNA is TGTGCCAGCAGCCCCGCGGGGTTTACAGGGGCCAACGTCCTGACTTTC. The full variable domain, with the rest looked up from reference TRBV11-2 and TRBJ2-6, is EAGVAQSPRYKIIEKRQSVAFWCNPISGHATLYWYQQILGQGPKLLIQFQNNGVVDDSQLPKDRFSAERLKGVDSTLKIQPAKLEDSAVYLCASSPAGFTGANVLTFGAGSRLTVL.

The CDR3 here is CASSVAGSYEQYF. The CDR3 DNA follows: TGTGCCAGCAGTGTTGCAGGGAGCTACGAGCAGTACTTC. The gene calls are TRBV2 and TRBJ2-7; D is tentatively TRBD1 or TRBD2 (5 bases each). This CDR3 has 13 amino acids. The V gene lost 4 bases and the J gene lost 3 bases, with 10 bases spanning the gap. The germline V gene encodes CDR1 SNHLY and CDR2 FYNNEI.

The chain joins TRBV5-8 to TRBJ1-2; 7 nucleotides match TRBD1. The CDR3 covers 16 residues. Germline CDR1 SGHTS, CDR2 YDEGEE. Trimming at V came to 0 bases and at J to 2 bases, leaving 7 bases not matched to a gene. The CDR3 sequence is CASSLGETGLNYGYTF. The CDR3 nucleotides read TGTGCCAGCAGCTTGGGGGAGACAGGGTTGAACTATGGCTACACCTTC.